This section outlines one T cell receptor beta chain sequence together with its context. Its antigen is undetermined. V was clipped by 4 bases and J by 0 bases; unmatched bases: 4. Germline CDR1 is SGDLS and CDR2 is YYNGEE. This CDR3 is built from 15 residues. This entry is derived from a study of OX40 agonist ivuxolimab in advanced cancers. Study in general: Patients were given ivuxolimab, an antibody that agonizes OX40 (CD134).

Findings and limits, study-wide: The CD4+ and CD8+ T cells in the blood had expanded clonally by week 6 at 0.1 to 3.0 mg/kg.

Assay used: immunoSEQ multiplex PCR; TCRdb lists only in-frame clones, some missing. Altogether 60,000 to 90,000 clones are present, more than 75% being singletons, with the ten largest covering over 0.3%. This TCR was sampled from an adult with an advanced solid tumor such as melanoma, head and neck, liver or kidney cancer. The rearrangement uses TRBV9 and TRBJ2-3; TRBD2 matches 8 bases. The sample consisted of CD4+ or CD8+ T cells sorted from blood, taken in a trial of the OX40 agonist ivuxolimab. The CDR3 loop reads CASSPREGSTDTQYF. The DNA for the CDR3 is TGTGCCAGCAGCCCCCGGGAGGGGAGCACAGATACGCAGTATTTT.